A selection of T cell receptor beta chains follows, all from one sample in a study of post-analysis software for immune sequencing data. TCRdb re-derived calls from the PCR reads in MiXCR, one entry per CDR3 protein. The repertoire consists of roughly 800,000 distinct CDR3 sequences, with about 32% occurring once and the leading ten covering roughly 0.53%. Sequences were obtained from blood. Every receptor here comes from a girl aged 10-17 years with multiple sclerosis. Both conserved end residues are trimmed from each CDR3.

V gene: TRBV29-1
J gene: TRBJ1-2
CDR3 protein: SVLGHHYGYT

V gene: TRBV5-1
J gene: TRBJ2-5
CDR3 protein: ASSGTTGNQETQY

V gene: TRBV20-1
J gene: TRBJ2-7
CDR3 protein: SARVAGEIGEQY

V gene: TRBV19
J gene: TRBJ1-2
CDR3 protein: ASSIGRGRYIYGYT

V gene: TRBV4-3
J gene: TRBJ2-7
CDR3 protein: ASSQEPLTGGSYERY

V gene: TRBV29-1
J gene: TRBJ1-1
CDR3 protein: SVTTTGGSEAF

V gene: TRBV6-1
J gene: TRBJ2-3
CDR3 protein: ASSVDTWTTDTQY

V gene: TRBV20-1
J gene: TRBJ2-7
CDR3 protein: SARDRRGKSSYKQY

V gene: TRBV5-1
J gene: TRBJ2-1
CDR3 protein: ASDVAGGLAEQF

V gene: TRBV3-1
J gene: TRBJ2-1
CDR3 protein: ASSQWGQGPHDEQF

V gene: TRBV3-1
J gene: TRBJ2-5
CDR3 protein: ASSLQEGRGQETQY

V gene: TRBV4-1
J gene: TRBJ2-1
CDR3 protein: ASSQWGGHYNEQF

V gene: TRBV7-2
J gene: TRBJ2-3
CDR3 protein: ASSLVGRFGRDTQY

V gene: TRBV10-3
J gene: TRBJ2-1
CDR3 protein: AISNRGDDNEQF

V gene: TRBV6-5
J gene: TRBJ1-6
CDR3 protein: ASSYSTASPLH

V gene: TRBV10-3
J gene: TRBJ2-5
CDR3 protein: AIRGIDETQY

V gene: TRBV7-9
J gene: TRBJ2-1
CDR3 protein: ASSLDGEQF